This T cell receptor (beta chain) was documented in a study of T-cell memory formation after mild COVID-19 (dated by TCRdb to the early 2020s). Concerning the study at large: TCR sequence clusters from the two donors were found to be largely donor specific. In a couple of donors, T-cell clones that expanded and contracted after mild COVID-19 were followed by sequencing TCRalpha and TCRbeta repertoires longitudinally. Two young, previously healthy adult volunteers made up the cohort, one male and one female.

Ficoll-Paque density gradient centrifugation was used to isolate PBMCs. Sequencing was performed on an Illumina NovaSeq 6000. TCRalpha and TCRbeta cDNA libraries were constructed by 5'RACE with constant-segment primers, with sample barcodes and unique molecular identifiers being introduced. Trizol reagent was used to extract RNA from every sample. Libraries were amplified in two PCR steps, with a second sample barcode and Illumina TruSeq adapters added in the second step. The libraries were sequenced on an Illumina NovaSeq using 2 x 150 bp paired-end reads. Per the original workflow: Demultiplexing of reads and collapsing into UMI-guided consensus sequences were performed with migec v1.2.7. Using mixcr v2.1.11, UMI consensuses were aligned to TRA and TRB V and J templates and then assembled into clonotypes. A clonotype was counted as expanded or contracted only if both edgeR and NoisET called the change significant, with noise models trained on biological replicates. For edgeR calls, a false discovery rate-adjusted p below 0.01 and a log2 fold-change threshold of 1 were applied. As an exploratory analysis of dynamics, max-normalized trajectories of the 1000 most abundant clonotypes were examined by PCA with hierarchical clustering. Separately sequenced CD4+ and CD8+ repertoires were used to assign the CD4 or CD8 phenotype of responding clones. The raw public reads went through TCRdb reprocessing: fastp at Q25, MiXCR clone calling, in-frame beta chains kept. Every CDR3 protein is listed once, alongside the most common genes and DNA of its rows. These V and J calls derive from TCRdb rather than the authors' analysis. This sample is represented by around 90,000 distinct CDR3 sequences; approximately 15% of them were singletons. The ten largest clones represent roughly two fifths of the sample.

This clonotype was counted a few times. The specificity of this receptor is unknown. No quality values exist for individual bases; no much larger clone is one base distant. Broader findings and caveats from the paper: The study covered only a couple of mild cases, and larger cohorts including severe cases with pre-infection samples were considered necessary. Clones contracting from day 15 to 85 had balanced CD4/CD8 phenotypes, while a second wave expanding from day 15 to 37 was biased towards CD4+. Contracting CD4+ clones were located mainly in the CM and EM memory subsets, whereas CD8+ clones were found to be enriched in EMRA. Some responding clones were detected in pre-infection memory, suggesting pre-existing cross-reactive memory T cells joined the SARS-CoV-2 response. SARS-CoV-2 specificity of the second-wave clones peaking on day 37 was not confirmed.

V is cut by 2 bases and J by 3 bases, and the space between the germline ends is 12 bases. The germline V gene sets CDR1 to MNHEY and CDR2 to SVGEGT. Measured from the cysteine to the phenylalanine, the CDR3 is 15 residues long. Only CDR3 DNA remains: 45 bases, in frame from the first base. This clonotype originated in a man aged 18 to 30 who had mild COVID-19 (a few samples of this study predate the infection). The sample titles of this study are shuffled in the database, so cell type and time point are left out; the donor was told from shared clones. Sample: PBMCs or a T cell subset sorted from them (not recorded which). The sequence joins TRBV6-2 or TRBV6-3 to TRBJ2-3; the D gene is perhaps TRBD2, from 6 matching bases. The CDR3 protein is CASSYPPLATDTQYF. The DNA sequence follows: TGTGCCAGCAGTTACCCCCCACTAGCAACAGATACGCAGTATTTT.